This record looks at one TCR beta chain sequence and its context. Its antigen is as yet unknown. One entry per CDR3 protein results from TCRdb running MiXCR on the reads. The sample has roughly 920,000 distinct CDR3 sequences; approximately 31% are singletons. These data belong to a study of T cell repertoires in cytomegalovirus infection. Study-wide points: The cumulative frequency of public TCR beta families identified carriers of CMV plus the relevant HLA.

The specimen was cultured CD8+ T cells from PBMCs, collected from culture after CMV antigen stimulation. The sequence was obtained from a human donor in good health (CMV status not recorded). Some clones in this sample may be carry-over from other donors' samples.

DNA for the CDR3: TGTGCCAGCAGCGTATGGGACAGGGCTATAAATGAGCAGTTCTTC. It encodes CASSVWDRAINEQFF. The gene calls are TRBV9 and TRBJ2-1, with TRBD1 identical over 9 bases. The ends lost 1 base at V and 7 bases at J; junction bases unmatched: 6. This CDR3 comprises 15 residues. From germline, CDR1 is SGDLS and CDR2 YYNGEE.